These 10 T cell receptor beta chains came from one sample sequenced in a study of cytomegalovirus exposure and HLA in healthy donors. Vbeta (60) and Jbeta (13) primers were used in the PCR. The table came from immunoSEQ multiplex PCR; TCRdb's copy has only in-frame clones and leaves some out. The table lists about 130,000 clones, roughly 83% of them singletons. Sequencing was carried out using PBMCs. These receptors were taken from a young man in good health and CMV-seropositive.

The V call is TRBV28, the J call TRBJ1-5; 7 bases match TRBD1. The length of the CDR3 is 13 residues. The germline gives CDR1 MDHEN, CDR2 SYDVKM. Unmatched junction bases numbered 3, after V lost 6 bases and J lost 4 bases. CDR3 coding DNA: TGTGCCAGCAGCTTACAGGGGAATCAGCCCCAGCATTTT. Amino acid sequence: CASSLQGNQPQHF.

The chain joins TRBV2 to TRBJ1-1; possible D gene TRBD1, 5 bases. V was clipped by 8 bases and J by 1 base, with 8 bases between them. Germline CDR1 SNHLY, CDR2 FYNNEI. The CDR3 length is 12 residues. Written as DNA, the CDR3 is TGTGCCAGCCTTCAGGGGAACACTGAAGCTTTCTTT. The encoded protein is CASLQGNTEAFF.

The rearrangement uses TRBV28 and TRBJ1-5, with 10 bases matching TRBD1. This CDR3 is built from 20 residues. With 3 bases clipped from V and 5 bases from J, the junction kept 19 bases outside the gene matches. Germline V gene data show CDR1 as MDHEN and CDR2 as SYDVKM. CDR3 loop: CASSLGFSPHRTGGHQPQHF. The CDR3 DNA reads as TGTGCCAGCAGTTTGGGGTTTAGCCCCCACAGGACAGGGGGTCATCAGCCCCAGCATTTT. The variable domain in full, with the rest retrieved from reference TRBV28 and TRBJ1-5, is DVKVTQSSRYLVKRTGEKVFLECVQDMDHENMFWYRQDPGLGLRLIYFSYDVKMKEKGDIPEGYSVSREKKERFSLILESASTNQTSMYLCASSLGFSPHRTGGHQPQHFGDGTRLSIL.

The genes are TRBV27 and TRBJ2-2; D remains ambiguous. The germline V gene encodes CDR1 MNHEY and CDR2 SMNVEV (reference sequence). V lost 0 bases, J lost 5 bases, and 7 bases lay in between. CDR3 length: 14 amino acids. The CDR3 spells CASSLSHGTGELFF. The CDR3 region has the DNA TGTGCCAGCAGTTTATCCCACGGGACCGGGGAGCTGTTTTTT.

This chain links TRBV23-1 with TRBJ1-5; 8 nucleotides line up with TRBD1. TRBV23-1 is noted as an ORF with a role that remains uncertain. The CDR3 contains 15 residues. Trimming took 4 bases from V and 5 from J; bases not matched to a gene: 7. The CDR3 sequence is CASSPGQVRDQPQHF. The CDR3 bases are TGCGCCAGCAGTCCGGGACAGGTTCGGGATCAGCCCCAGCATTTT.

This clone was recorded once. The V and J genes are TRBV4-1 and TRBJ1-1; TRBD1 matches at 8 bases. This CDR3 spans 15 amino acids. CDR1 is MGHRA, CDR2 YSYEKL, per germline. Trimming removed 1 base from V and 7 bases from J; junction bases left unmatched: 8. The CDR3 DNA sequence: TGCGCCAGCAGCCAAGGGCCGCAGGGGGCGGTTGAAGCTTTCTTT. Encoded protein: CASSQGPQGAVEAFF.

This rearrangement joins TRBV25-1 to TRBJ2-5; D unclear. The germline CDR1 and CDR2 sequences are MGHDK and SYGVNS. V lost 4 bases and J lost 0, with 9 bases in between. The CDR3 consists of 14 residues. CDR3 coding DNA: TGTGCCAGCAGTGTAAAGAGGTACCAAGAGACCCAGTACTTC. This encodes CASSVKRYQETQYF. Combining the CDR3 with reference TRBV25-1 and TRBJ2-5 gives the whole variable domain EADIYQTPRYLVIGTGKKITLECSQTMGHDKMYWYQQDPGMELHLIHYSYGVNSTEKGDLSSESTVSRIRTEHFPLTLESARPSHTSQYLCASSVKRYQETQYFGPGTRLLVL.

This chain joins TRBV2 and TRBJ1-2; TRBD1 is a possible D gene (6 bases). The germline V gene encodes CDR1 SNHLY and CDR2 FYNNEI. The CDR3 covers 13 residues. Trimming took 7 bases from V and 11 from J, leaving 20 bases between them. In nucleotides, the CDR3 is TGTGCCAGCACGGAACAGGGAAGGTCCCGTTACACCTTC. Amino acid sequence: CASTEQGRSRYTF.

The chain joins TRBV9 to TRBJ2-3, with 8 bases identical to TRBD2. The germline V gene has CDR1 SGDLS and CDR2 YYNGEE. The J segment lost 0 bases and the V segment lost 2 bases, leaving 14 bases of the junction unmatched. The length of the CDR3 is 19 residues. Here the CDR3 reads CASSVRGAFRSISTDTQYF. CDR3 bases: TGTGCCAGCAGCGTGCGGGGGGCTTTCCGCTCAATTAGCACAGATACGCAGTATTTT.

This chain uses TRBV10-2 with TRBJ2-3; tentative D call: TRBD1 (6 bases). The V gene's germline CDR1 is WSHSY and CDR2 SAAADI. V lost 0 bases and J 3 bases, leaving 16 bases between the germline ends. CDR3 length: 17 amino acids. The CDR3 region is CASSESVLGAKTDTQYF. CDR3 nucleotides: TGCGCCAGCAGTGAGTCGGTTTTGGGGGCGAAGACAGATACGCAGTATTTT.